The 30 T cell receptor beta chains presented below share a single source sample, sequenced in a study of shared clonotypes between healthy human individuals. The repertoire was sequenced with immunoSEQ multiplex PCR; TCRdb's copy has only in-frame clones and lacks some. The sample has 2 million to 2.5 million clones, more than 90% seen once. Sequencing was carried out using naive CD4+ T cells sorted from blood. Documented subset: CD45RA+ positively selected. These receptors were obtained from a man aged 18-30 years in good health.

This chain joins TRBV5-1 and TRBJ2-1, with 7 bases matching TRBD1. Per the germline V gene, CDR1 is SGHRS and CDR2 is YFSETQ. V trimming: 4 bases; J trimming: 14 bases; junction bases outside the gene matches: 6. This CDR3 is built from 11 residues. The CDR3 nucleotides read TGCGCCAGCAGCGCCGACAGGGAAAAGTTCTTC. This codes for CASSADREKFF.

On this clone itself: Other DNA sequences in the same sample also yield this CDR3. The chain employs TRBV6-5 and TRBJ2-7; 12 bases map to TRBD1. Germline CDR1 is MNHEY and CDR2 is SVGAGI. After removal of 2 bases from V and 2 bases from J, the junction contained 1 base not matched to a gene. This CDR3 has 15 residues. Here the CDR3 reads CASSYRDRGPYEQYF. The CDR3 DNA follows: TGTGCCAGCAGTTACCGGGACAGGGGGCCCTACGAGCAGTACTTC.

The CDR3 region is CAWKWGRAYYGYTF. Written as DNA, the CDR3 is TGTGCCTGGAAGTGGGGCAGGGCCTACTATGGCTACACCTTC. The V gene is TRBV30, the J gene TRBJ1-2, with D tentatively TRBD1 (5 bases). V dropped 4 bases and J dropped 3 bases, with 15 bases sitting between them. Germline CDR1 GTSNPN, CDR2 SVGIG (reference sequence). CDR3 length: 14 residues.

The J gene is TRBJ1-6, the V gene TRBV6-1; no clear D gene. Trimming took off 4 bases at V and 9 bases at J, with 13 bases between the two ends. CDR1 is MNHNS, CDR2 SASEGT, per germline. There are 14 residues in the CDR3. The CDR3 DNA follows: TGTGCCAGCAGTGCCGGGCAGATAGCTTCACCCCTCCACTTT. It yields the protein CASSAGQIASPLHF.

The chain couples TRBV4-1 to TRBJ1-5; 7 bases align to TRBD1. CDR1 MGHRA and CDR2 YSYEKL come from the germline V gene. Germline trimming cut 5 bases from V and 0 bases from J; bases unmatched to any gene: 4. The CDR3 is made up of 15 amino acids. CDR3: CASSGTAYSNQPQHF. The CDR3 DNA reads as TGCGCCAGCAGCGGGACAGCTTATAGCAATCAGCCCCAGCATTTT.

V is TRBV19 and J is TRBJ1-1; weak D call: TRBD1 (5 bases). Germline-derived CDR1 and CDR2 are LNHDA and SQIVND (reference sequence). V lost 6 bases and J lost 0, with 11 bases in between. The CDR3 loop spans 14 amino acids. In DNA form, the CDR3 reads TGTGCCAGTAGCCTTCCGACAGTGAACACTGAAGCTTTCTTT. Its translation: CASSLPTVNTEAFF.

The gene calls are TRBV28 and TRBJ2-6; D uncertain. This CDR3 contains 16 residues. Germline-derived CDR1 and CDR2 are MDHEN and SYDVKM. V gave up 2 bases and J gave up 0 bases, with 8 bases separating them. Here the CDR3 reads CASSLTVSSGANVLTF. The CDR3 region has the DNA TGTGCCAGCAGTTTAACAGTTAGCTCTGGGGCCAACGTCCTGACTTTC.

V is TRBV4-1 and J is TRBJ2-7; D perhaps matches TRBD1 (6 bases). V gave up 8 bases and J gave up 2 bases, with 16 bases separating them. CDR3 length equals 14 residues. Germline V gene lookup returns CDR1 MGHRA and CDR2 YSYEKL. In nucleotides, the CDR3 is TGCGCCAGCGGAGTGGACAGCGCAACCTACGAGCAGTACTTC. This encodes CASGVDSATYEQYF.

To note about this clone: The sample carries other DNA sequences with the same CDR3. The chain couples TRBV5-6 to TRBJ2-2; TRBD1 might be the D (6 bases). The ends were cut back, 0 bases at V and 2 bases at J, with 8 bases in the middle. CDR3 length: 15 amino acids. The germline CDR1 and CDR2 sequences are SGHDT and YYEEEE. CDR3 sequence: CASSLGQVNTGELFF. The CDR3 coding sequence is TGTGCCAGCAGCTTGGGACAGGTTAACACCGGGGAGCTGTTTTTT.

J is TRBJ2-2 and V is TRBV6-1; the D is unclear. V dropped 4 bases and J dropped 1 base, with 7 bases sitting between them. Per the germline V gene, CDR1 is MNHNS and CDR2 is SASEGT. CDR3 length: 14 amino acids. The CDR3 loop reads CASSVVGNTGELFF. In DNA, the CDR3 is TGTGCCAGCAGTGTAGTAGGGAACACCGGGGAGCTGTTTTTT.

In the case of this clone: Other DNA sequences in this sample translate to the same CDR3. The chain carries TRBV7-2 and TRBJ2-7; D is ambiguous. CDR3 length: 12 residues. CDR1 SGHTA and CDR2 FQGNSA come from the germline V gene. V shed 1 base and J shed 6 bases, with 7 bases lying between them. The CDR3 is CASSLGHTEQYF. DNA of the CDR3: TGTGCCAGCAGCTTAGGACATACCGAGCAGTACTTC.

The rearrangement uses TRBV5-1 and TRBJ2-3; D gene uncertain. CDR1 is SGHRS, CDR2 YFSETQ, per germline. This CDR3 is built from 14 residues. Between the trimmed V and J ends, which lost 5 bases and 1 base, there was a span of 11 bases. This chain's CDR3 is CASRRKVGTDTQYF. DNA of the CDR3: TGCGCCAGCAGGCGGAAGGTGGGCACAGATACGCAGTATTTT.

The chain's CDR3 is CASSVRGDNEQFF. The DNA for the CDR3 is TGTGCCAGCAGTGTCAGAGGGGACAATGAGCAGTTCTTC. The rearrangement joins TRBV6-1 to TRBJ2-1; D tentatively reads TRBD1 or TRBD2 (5 bases each). Looked up from germline, CDR1 is MNHNS and CDR2 is SASEGT. With 4 bases removed from V and 5 bases from J, the gap between germline ends came to 9 bases. This CDR3 spans 13 amino acids.

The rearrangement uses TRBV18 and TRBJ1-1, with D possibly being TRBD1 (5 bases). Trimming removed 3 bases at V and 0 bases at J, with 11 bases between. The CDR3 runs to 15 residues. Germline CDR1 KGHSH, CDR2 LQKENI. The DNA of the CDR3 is TGTGCCAGCTCACCCAACACAGGCATGAACACTGAAGCTTTCTTT. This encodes CASSPNTGMNTEAFF. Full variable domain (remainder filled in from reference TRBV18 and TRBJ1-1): NAGVMQNPRHLVRRRGQEARLRCSPMKGHSHVYWYRQLPEEGLKFMVYLQKENIIDESGMPKERFSAEFPKEGPSILRIQQVVRGDSAAYFCASSPNTGMNTEAFFGQGTRLTVV.

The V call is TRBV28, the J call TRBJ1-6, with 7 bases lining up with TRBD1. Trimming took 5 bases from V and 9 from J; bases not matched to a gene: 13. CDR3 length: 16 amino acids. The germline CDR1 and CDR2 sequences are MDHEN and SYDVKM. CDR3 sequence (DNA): TGTGCCAGCAGTATTCCTCGTCCAGGGGGGATTTCACCCCTCCACTTT. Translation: CASSIPRPGGISPLHF.

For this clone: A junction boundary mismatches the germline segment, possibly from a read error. DNA of the CDR3: TGTGCCAGCAGTGATAATAGCAGGGAGCCGTTCTTC. It yields the protein CASSDNSREPFF. The V and J genes are TRBV2 and TRBJ2-1; either TRBD1 or TRBD2 may fit D (5 bases each). The CDR3 is made up of 12 amino acids. Germline V CDR1 and CDR2: SNHLY, FYNNEI.

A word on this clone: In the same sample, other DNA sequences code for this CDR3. The CDR3 coding sequence is TGCGCCAGCAGCTTGAGTAGCGGGGTGTACAATGAGCAGTTCTTC. Translating it yields CASSLSSGVYNEQFF. The J gene is TRBJ2-1, the V gene TRBV5-1, with 8 positions matching TRBD2. The CDR3 loop spans 15 amino acids. The V segment lost 1 base and the J segment 4 bases; nucleotides outside the gene matches: 4. The germline gives CDR1 SGHRS, CDR2 YFSETQ.

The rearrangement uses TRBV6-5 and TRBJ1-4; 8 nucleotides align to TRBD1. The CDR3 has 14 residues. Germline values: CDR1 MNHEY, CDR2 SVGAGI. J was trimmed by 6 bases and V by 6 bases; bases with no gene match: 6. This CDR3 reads CASRSGTGDEKLFF. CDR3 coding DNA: TGTGCCAGCAGATCCGGGACAGGAGATGAAAAACTGTTTTTT.

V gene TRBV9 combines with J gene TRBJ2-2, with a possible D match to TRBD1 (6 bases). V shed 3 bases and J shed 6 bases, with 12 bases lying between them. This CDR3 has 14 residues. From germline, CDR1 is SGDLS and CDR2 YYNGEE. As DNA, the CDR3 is TGTGCCAGCAGCGAATACAGGGAGTCCGGGGAGCTGTTTTTT. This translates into CASSEYRESGELFF.

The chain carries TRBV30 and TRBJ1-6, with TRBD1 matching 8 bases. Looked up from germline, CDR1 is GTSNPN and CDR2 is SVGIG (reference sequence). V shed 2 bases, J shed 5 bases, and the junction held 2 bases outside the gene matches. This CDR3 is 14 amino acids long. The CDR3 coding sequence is TGTGCCTGGAGTTTGGACAGGGATAATTCACCCCTCCACTTT. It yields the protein CAWSLDRDNSPLHF.

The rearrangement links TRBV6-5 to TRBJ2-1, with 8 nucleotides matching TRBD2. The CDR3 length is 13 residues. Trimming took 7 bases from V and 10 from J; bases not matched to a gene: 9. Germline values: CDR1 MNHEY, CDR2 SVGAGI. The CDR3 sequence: CASTQRETCEQFF. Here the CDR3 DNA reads TGTGCCAGCACTCAGCGGGAGACGTGCGAGCAGTTCTTC.

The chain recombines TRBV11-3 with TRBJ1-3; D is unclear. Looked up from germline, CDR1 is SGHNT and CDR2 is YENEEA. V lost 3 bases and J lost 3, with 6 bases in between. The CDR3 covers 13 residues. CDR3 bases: TGTGCCAGCAGCTTGGACGATGGAAACACCATATATTTT. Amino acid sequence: CASSLDDGNTIYF.

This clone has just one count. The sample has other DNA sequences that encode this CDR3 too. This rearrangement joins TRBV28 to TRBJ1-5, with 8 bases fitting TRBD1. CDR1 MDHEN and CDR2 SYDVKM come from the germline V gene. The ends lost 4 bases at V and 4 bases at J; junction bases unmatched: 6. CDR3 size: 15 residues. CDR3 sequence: CASSSTGGLNQPQHF. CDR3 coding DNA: TGTGCCAGCAGTTCCACAGGGGGACTGAATCAGCCCCAGCATTTT.

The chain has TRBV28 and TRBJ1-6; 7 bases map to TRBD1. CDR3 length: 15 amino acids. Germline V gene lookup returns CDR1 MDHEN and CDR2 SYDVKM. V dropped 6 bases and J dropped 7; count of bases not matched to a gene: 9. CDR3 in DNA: TGTGCCAGCAGAAAATATACAGGGGCCAATTCACCCCTCCACTTT. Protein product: CASRKYTGANSPLHF. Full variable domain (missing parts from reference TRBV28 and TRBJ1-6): DVKVTQSSRYLVKRTGEKVFLECVQDMDHENMFWYRQDPGLGLRLIYFSYDVKMKEKGDIPEGYSVSREKKERFSLILESASTNQTSMYLCASRKYTGANSPLHFGNGTRLTVT.

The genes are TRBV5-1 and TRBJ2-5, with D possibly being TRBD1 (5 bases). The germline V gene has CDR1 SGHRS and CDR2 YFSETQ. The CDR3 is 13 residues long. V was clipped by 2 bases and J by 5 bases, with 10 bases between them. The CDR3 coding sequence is TGCGCCAGCAGCTTCAGGGTGGCGGAGACCCAGTACTTC. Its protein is CASSFRVAETQYF.

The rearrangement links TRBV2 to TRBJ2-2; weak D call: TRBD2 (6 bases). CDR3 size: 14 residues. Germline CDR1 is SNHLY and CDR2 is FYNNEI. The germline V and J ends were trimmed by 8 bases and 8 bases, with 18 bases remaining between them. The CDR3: CASVPQGLSGELFF. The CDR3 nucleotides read TGTGCCAGCGTTCCTCAGGGACTCAGTGGGGAGCTGTTTTTT.

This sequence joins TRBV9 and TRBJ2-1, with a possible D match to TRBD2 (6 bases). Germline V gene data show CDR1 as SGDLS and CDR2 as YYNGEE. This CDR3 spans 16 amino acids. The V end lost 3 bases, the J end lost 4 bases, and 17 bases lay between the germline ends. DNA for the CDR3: TGTGCCAGCAGCGGGGGGGATGTCCCGATGTACAATGAGCAGTTCTTC. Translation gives CASSGGDVPMYNEQFF.

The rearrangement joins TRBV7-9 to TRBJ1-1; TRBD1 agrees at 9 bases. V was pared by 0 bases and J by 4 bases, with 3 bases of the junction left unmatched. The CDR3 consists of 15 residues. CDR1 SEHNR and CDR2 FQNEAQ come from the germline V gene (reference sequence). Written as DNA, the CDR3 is TGTGCCAGCAGCTTAGCACAGGGGGCGGGCACTGAAGCTTTCTTT. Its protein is CASSLAQGAGTEAFF.

This chain's CDR3 is CASSEVFGQGIHEQYF. The DNA for the CDR3 is TGTGCCAGCAGTGAAGTTTTCGGACAGGGTATCCACGAGCAGTACTTC. The rearrangement links TRBV6-1 to TRBJ2-7; 8 bases fit TRBD1. CDR1 MNHNS and CDR2 SASEGT come from the germline V gene. The CDR3 length is 16 residues. J was trimmed by 5 bases and V by 1 base; bases with no gene match: 10.

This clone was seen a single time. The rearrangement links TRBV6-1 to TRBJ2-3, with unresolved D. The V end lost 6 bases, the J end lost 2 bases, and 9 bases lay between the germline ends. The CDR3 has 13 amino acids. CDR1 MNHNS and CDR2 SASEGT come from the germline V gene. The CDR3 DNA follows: TGTGCCAGCAGCCGAGGAGTCACAGATACGCAGTATTTT. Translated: CASSRGVTDTQYF.